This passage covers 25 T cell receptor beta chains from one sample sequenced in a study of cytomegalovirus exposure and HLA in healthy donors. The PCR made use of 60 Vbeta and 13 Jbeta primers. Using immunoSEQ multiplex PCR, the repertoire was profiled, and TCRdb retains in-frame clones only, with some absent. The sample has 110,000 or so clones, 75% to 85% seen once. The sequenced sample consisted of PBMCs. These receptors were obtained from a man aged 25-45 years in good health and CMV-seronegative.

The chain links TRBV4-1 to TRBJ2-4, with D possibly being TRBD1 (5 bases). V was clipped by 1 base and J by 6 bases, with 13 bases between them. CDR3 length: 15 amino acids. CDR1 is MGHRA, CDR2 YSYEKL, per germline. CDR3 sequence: CASSQVTGITNIQYF. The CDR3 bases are TGCGCCAGCAGCCAAGTAACAGGTATAACAAACATTCAGTACTTC.

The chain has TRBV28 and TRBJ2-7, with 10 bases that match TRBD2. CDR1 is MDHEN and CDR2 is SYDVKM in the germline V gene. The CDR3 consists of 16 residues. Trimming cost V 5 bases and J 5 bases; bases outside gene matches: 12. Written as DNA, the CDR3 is TGTGCCAGCAGTCCCCCCAGCGGGAGGGCCTTCGACGAGCAGTACTTC. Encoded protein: CASSPPSGRAFDEQYF.

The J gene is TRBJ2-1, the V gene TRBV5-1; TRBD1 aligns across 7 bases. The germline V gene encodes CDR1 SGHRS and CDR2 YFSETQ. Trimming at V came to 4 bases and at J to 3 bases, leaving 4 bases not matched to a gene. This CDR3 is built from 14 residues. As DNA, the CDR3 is TGCGCCAGCAGCCCCCGGGACAGCTACAATGAGCAGTTCTTC. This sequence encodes CASSPRDSYNEQFF.

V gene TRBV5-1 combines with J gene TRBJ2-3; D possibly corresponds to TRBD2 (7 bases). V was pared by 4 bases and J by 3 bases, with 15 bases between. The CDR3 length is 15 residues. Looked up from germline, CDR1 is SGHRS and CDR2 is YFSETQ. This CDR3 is CASSPDRGGTDTQYF. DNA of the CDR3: TGCGCCAGCAGCCCAGATAGGGGGGGAACAGATACGCAGTATTTT.

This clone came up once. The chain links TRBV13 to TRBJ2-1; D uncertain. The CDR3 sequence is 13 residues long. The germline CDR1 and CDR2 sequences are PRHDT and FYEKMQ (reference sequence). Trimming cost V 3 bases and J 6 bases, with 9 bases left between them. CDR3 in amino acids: CASSLKVGNEQFF. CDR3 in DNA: TGTGCCAGCAGCTTGAAAGTCGGCAATGAGCAGTTCTTC.

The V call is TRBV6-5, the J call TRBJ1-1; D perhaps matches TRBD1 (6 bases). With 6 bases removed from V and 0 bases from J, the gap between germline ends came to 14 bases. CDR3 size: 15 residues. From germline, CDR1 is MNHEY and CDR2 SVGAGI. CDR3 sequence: CASRARGKMNTEAFF. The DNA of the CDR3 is TGTGCCAGCAGAGCCAGGGGAAAGATGAACACTGAAGCTTTCTTT.

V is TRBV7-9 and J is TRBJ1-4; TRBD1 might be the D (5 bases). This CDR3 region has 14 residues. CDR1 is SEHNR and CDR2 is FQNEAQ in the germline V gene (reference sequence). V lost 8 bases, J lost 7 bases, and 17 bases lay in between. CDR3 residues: CASAQGSGVEKLFF. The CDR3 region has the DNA TGTGCCAGCGCCCAGGGATCAGGCGTTGAAAAACTGTTTTTT.

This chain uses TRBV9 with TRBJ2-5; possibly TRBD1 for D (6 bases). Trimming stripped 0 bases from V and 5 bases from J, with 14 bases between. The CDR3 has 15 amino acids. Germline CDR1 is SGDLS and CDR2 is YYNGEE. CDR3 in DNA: TGTGCCAGCAGCGTAGTAGGGGGACACTGGGAGACCCAGTACTTC. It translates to CASSVVGGHWETQYF. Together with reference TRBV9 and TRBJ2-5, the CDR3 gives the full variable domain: DSGVTQTPKHLITATGQRVTLRCSPRSGDLSVYWYQQSLDQGLQFLIQYYNGEERAKGNILERFSAQQFPDLHSELNLSSLELGDSALYFCASSVVGGHWETQYFGPGTRLLVL.

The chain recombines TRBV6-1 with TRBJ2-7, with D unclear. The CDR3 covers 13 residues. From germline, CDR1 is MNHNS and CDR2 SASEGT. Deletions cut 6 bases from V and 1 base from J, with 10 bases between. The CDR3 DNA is TGTGCCAGCAGCTTTGAGGAATCCTACGAGCAGTACTTC. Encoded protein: CASSFEESYEQYF.

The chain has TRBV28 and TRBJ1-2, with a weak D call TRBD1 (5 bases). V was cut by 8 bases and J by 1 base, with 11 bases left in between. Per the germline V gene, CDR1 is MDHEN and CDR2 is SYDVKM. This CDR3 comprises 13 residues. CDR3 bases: TGTGCCAGCGGGGAAGGGGATAACTATGGCTACACCTTC. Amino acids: CASGEGDNYGYTF.

The CDR3 sequence: CASSGTGLMNTEAFF. The CDR3 region has the DNA TGTGCCAGCAGTGGGACAGGATTAATGAACACTGAAGCTTTCTTT. The chain combines TRBV27 with TRBJ1-1; 8 positions match TRBD1. Germline CDR1 MNHEY, CDR2 SMNVEV (reference sequence). Unmatched junction bases numbered 5, after V lost 5 bases and J lost 0 bases. The CDR3 is made up of 15 amino acids.

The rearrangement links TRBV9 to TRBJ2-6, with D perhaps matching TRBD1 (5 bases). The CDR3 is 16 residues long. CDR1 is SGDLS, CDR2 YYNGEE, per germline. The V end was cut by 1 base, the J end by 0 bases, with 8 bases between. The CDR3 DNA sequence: TGTGCCAGCAGCGTAACAGGATCCTCTGGGGCCAACGTCCTGACTTTC. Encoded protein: CASSVTGSSGANVLTF.

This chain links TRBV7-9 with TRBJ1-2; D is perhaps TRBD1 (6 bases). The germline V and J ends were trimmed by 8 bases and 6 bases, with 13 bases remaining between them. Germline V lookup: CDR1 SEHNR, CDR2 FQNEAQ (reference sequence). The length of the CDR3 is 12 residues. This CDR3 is CASSGRGHGYTF. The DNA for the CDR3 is TGTGCCAGCTCGGGCAGGGGCCATGGCTACACCTTC.

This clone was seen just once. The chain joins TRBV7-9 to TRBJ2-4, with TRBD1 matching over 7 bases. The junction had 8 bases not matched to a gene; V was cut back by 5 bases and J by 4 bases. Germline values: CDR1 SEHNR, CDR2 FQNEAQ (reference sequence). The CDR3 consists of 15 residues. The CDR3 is CASSPSGTVKNIQYF. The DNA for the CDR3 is TGTGCCAGCAGCCCGTCCGGGACAGTAAAAAACATTCAGTACTTC.

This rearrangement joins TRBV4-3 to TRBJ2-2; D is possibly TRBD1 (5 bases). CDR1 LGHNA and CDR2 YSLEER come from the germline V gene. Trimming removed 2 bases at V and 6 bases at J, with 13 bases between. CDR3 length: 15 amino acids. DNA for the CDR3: TGCGCCAGCAGCCAAAGACTTCAGGGCTCCGGGGAGCTGTTTTTT. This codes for CASSQRLQGSGELFF.

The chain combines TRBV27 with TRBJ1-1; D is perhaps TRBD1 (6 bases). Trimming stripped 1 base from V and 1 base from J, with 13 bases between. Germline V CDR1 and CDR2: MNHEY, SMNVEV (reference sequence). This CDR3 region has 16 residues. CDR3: CASSLWGGLTNTEAFF. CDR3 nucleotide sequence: TGTGCCAGCAGTTTATGGGGGGGGCTGACGAACACTGAAGCTTTCTTT.

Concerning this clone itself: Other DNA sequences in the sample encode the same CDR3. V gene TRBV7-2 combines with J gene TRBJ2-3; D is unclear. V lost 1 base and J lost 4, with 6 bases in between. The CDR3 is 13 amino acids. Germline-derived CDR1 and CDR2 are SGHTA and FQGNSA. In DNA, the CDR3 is TGTGCCAGCAGCTTAGGCGGCGCAGATACGCAGTATTTT. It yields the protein CASSLGGADTQYF. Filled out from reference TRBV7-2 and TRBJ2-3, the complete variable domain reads GAGVSQSPSNKVTEKGKDVELRCDPISGHTALYWYRQSLGQGLEFLIYFQGNSAPDKSGLPSDRFSAERTGGSVSTLTIQRTQQEDSAVYLCASSLGGADTQYFGPGTRLTVL.

CDR3 residues: CASSLEWGGSTDTQYF. CDR3 sequence (DNA): TGTGCCAGCAGCTTAGAGTGGGGAGGGAGCACAGATACGCAGTATTTT. The chain combines TRBV7-7 with TRBJ2-3, with 7 bases fitting TRBD2. Trimming removed 1 base from V and 0 bases from J; junction bases left unmatched: 4. Looked up from germline, CDR1 is SSHAT and CDR2 is FNYEAQ (reference sequence). The CDR3 runs to 16 residues. Using reference TRBV7-7 and TRBJ2-3 for the parts outside the CDR3, the full variable domain is GAGVSQSPRYKVTKRGQDVTLRCDPISSHATLYWYQQALGQGPEFLTYFNYEAQPDKSGLPSDRFSAERPEGSISTLTIQRTEQRDSAMYRCASSLEWGGSTDTQYFGPGTRLTVL.

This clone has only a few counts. The CDR3 sequence is CAAREGQTEAFF. Here the CDR3 DNA reads TGTGCAGCACGGGAGGGCCAGACTGAAGCTTTCTTT. The chain is built from TRBV6-5 and TRBJ1-1; D unresolved. The CDR3 is made up of 12 amino acids. Germline CDR1 is MNHEY and CDR2 is SVGAGI.

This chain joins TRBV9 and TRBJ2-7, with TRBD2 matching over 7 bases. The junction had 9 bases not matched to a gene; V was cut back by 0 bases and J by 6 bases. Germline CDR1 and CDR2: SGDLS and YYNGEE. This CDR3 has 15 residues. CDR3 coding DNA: TGTGCCAGCAGCGTAGATCCAGCGGGAAAGGGCGAGCAGTACTTC. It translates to CASSVDPAGKGEQYF.

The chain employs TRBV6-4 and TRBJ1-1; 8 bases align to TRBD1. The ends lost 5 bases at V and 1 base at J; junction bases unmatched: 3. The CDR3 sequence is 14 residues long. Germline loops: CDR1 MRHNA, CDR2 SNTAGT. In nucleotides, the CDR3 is TGTGCCAGCAGTCCCGGACAGGGGAACACTGAAGCTTTCTTT. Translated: CASSPGQGNTEAFF.

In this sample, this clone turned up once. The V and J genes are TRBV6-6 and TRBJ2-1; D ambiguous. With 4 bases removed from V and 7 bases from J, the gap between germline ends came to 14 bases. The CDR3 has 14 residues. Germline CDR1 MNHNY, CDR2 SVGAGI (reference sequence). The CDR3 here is CASSSGRSINEQFF. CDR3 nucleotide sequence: TGTGCCAGCAGTTCTGGCAGGTCGATAAATGAGCAGTTCTTC.

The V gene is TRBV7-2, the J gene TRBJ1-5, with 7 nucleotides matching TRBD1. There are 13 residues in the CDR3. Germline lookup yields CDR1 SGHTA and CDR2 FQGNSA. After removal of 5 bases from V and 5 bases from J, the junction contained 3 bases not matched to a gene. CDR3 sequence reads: CASSTQGYQPQHF. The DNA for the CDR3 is TGTGCCAGCAGCACACAGGGGTATCAGCCCCAGCATTTT.

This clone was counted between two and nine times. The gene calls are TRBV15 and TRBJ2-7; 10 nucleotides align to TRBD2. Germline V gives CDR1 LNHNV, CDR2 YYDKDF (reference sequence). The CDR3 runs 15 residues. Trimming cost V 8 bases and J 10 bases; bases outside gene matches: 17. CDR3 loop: CATSTLWTSGPGQYF. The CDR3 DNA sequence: TGTGCCACCTCAACGTTGTGGACTAGCGGACCAGGACAGTACTTC.

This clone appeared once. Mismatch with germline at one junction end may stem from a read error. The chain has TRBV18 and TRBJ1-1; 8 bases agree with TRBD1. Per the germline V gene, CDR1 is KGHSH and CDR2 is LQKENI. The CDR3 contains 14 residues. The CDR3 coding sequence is TGTGCCGGCTCATTCAGGGGGCAGAACACTGAAGCTTTCTTT. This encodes CAGSFRGQNTEAFF.